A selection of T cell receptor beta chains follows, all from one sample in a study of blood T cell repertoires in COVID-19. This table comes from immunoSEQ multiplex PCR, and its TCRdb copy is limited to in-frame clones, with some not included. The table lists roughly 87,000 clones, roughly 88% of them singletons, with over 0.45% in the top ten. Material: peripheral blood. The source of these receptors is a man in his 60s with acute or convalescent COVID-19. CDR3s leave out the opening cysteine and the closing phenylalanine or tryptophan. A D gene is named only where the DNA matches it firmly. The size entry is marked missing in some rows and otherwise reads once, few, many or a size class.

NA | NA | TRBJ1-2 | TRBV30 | AWSAGGDGYT
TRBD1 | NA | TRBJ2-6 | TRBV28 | ASTGGFSSGANVLT
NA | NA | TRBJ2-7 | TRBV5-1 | ASSLGGQGKYEQY
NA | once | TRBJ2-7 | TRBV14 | ASSQVTLVSYEQY
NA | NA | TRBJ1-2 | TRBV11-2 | ASSSGTGGGYT
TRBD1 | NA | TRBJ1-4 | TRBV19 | ASSTRQGFDEKLF
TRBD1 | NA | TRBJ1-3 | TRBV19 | ASSFTGGYGNTIY
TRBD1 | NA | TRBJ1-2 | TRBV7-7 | ASSPLRTGYYGYT
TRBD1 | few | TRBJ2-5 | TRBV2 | ASSGTGGLVTQY
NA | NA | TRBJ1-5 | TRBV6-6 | ASSPRTGIGYSNQPQH
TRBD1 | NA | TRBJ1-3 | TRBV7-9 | ATELRQGQYSGNTIY
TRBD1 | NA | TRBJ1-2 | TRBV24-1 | ATSDSGSSGTAVYGYT
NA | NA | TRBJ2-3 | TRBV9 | ASSPGDRSTDTQY
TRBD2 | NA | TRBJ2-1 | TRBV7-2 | ASSPPSSSGRNEQF
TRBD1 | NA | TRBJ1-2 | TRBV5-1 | ASSLVQGVHGLGYT
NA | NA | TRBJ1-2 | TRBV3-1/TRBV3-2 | ASSQERYYGYT
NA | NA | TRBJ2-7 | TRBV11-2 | ASSLALDGELYEQY
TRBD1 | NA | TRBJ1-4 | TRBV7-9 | ASSFIRGREEKLF
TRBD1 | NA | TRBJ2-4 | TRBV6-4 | ASSYRDRWGAKNIQY
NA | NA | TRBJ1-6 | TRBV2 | ASRVGGNSPLH
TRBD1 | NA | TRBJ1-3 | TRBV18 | ASSPNRTGGNTIY
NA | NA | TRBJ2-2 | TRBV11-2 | ASSFRQRTGELF
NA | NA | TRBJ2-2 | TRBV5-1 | ASSLATAGGELF
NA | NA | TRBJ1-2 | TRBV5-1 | ASSTDGTIRGYT
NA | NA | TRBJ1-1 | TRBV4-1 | ASSQVEGGIEAF
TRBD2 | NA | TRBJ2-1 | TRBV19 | ASSIDPMLAGEPYNEQF
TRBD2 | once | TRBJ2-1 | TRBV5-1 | ASGLAGLDNEQF
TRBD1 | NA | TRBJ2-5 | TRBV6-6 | ASSYSWTGAGETQY
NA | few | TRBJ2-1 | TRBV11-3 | ASSLGGVSYNEQF
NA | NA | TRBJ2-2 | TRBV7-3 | ASSLIGGANTGELF
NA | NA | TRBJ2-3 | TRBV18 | ASSPLADRTDTQY
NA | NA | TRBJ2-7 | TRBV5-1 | ASSLTAPYEQY
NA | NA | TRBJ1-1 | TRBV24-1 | ATSDLAYTEAF
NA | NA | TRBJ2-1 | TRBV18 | ASLAERSYNEQF
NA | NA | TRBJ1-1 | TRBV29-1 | SVEAPGTEAF
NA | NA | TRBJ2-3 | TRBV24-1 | ATSDADKALDTQY
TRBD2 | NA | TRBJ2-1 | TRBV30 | AWSAGLAGGEQF
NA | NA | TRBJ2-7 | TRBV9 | ASSPAEAGSYEQY
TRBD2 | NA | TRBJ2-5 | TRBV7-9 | ASSLDSPGLAIETQY
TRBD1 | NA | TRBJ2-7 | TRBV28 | ASRSPGQAYEQY
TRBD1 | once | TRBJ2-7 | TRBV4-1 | ASSLSLGQGGYEQY
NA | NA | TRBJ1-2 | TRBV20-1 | SASQGHGYT
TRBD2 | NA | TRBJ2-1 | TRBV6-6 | ASSQRGTSGGPHNEQF
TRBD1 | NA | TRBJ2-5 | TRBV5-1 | ASSFQPRGQETQY
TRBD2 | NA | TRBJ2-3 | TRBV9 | ASSVGLADTDTQY
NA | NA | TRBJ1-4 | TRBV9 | ASSAPGENEKLF
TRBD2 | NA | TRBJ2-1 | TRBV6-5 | ASSFAGAGYNEQF
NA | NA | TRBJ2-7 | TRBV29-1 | SVEASGGQY
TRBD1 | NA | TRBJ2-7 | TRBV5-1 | ASSLAGQGLREQY
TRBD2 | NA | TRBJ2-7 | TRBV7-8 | ASSLRSGLGRLEQY
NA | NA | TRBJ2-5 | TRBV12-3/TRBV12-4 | ASNLGQETQY
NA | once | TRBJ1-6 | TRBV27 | ASRGGDFETLH
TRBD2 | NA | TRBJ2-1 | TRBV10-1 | ASSGGGSGNEQF
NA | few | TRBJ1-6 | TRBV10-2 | ASSENRNSPLH
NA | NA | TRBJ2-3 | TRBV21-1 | ASSKVGVPGGLDTQY
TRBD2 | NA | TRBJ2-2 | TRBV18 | ASSPPSGHNTGELF
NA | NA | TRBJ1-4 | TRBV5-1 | ASSSLQATNEKLF